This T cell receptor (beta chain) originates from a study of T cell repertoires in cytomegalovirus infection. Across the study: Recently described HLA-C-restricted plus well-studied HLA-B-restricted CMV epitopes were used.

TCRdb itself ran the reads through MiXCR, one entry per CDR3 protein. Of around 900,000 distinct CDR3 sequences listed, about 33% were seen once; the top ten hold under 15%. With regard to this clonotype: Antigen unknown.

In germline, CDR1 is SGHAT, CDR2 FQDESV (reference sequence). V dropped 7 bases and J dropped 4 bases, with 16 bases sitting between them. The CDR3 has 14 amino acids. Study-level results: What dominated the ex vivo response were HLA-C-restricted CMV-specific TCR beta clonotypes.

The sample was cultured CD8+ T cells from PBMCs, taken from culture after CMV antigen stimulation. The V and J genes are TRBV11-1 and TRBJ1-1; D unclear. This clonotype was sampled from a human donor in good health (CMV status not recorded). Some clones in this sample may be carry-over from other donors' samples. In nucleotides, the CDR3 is TGTGCCAGCAAAATTCGGGCTTGGGGCACTGAAGCTTTCTTT. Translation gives CASKIRAWGTEAFF.